This record concerns one TCR beta chain sequence. This sample is part of a study of blood T cells in healthy people across ages. A second about 7 to 11 cycle PCR used barcoded and J-beta primers. A tag from a template-switch adaptor with 12 random nucleotides marked each cDNA molecule. A single record per CDR3 protein comes from TCRdb applying MiXCR to the 5' RACE reads. Altogether 1.2 million to 1.5 million distinct CDR3 sequences are present, roughly 64% being singletons, with the ten largest covering 6.5% to 8%. Germline V gene sequence: CDR1 LGHNA, CDR2 YSLEER. V lost 0 bases to trimming and J lost 1 base, with 9 bases between them. The CDR3 is 15 residues long. The draw of peripheral blood yielded around 9.6 milliliters from each donor. Per sample, at least 5 micrograms of total RNA were extracted.

This receptor was obtained from a man younger than 35 in good health. Input material: blood. This chain links TRBV4-3 with TRBJ1-2; a weak D match, TRBD1 (6 bases). CDR3: CASSQEGHFNYGYTF. Written as DNA, the CDR3 is TGCGCCAGCAGCCAAGAGGGACACTTTAACTATGGCTACACCTTC.